The rows below give T cell receptor beta chains drawn from one sample of a study of cytomegalovirus exposure and HLA in healthy donors. Only in-frame clones appear in the TCRdb table, and some are missing; sequencing was by immunoSEQ multiplex PCR. The profile shows 120,000 to 150,000 clones, roughly 89% of them singletons. Sequencing was carried out using PBMCs. The receptors originated from a young man in good health and CMV-seropositive. The CDR3 runs from the conserved cysteine through the conserved F or W. The D gene is left open where the match is weak. Clone size appears in some rows only: once, few, many, or a class for an expanded clone.

clone size: NA; D gene: TRBD2; V gene: TRBV30; J gene: TRBJ2-3; CDR3 DNA: TGTGCCTGGAGTAAGGGACTAGCGGGGGCTGCAGATACGCAGTATTTT; CDR3 protein: CAWSKGLAGAADTQYF
clone size: NA; D gene: TRBD2; V gene: TRBV10-3; J gene: TRBJ2-7; CDR3 DNA: TGTGCCATCAGTGAGCGCGCGTCTAGCGGCATGTACGAGCAGTACTTC; CDR3 protein: CAISERASSGMYEQYF
clone size: NA; D gene: TRBD1; V gene: TRBV19; J gene: TRBJ2-2; CDR3 DNA: TGTGCCAGTAGTGAAGACAGGGGGAACACCGGGGAGCTGTTTTTT; CDR3 protein: CASSEDRGNTGELFF
clone size: NA; D gene: NA; V gene: TRBV28; J gene: TRBJ2-7; CDR3 DNA: TGTGCCAGCAGTTTTGGGGGGGCCCTCTCCTACGAGCAGTACTTC; CDR3 protein: CASSFGGALSYEQYF
clone size: NA; D gene: TRBD1; V gene: TRBV12-5; J gene: TRBJ1-1; CDR3 DNA: TGTGCTAGTGGTTTGGTACTGAGGGCAGGGGGCGGTGAAGCTTTCTTT; CDR3 protein: CASGLVLRAGGGEAFF
clone size: NA; D gene: TRBD1; V gene: TRBV5-1; J gene: TRBJ1-6; CDR3 DNA: TGCGCCAGCAGCTTTGGACAGGAAAATTCACCCCTCCACTTT; CDR3 protein: CASSFGQENSPLHF
clone size: NA; D gene: TRBD1; V gene: TRBV6-1; J gene: TRBJ1-1; CDR3 DNA: TGTGCCAGCAGCTTGGACAGGGGCACTGAAGCTTTCTTT; CDR3 protein: CASSLDRGTEAFF
clone size: once; D gene: TRBD1; V gene: TRBV5-1; J gene: TRBJ1-2; CDR3 DNA: TGCGCCAGCAGCTGGGGCGGACAGGGGGTGGACTATGGCTACACCTTC; CDR3 protein: CASSWGGQGVDYGYTF
clone size: NA; D gene: TRBD1; V gene: TRBV19; J gene: TRBJ1-2; CDR3 DNA: TGTGCCAGTAGTCGGGACAGTTTTGGCTACACCTTC; CDR3 protein: CASSRDSFGYTF
clone size: NA; D gene: NA; V gene: TRBV27; J gene: TRBJ1-5; CDR3 DNA: TGTGCCAGCAGTTTTAAGGGGTATCAGCCCCAGCATTTT; CDR3 protein: CASSFKGYQPQHF
clone size: NA; D gene: TRBD2; V gene: TRBV6-5; J gene: TRBJ2-3; CDR3 DNA: TGTGCCAGCAGAGCCGCGGGGGAGAATACGCAGTATTTT; CDR3 protein: CASRAAGENTQYF
clone size: NA; D gene: NA; V gene: TRBV6-6; J gene: TRBJ1-4; CDR3 DNA: TGTGCCAGCAGTTACGACAGCTTGAAAGGACTGTTTTTT; CDR3 protein: CASSYDSLKGLFF
clone size: NA; D gene: NA; V gene: TRBV13; J gene: TRBJ2-1; CDR3 DNA: TGTGCCAGCAGCTTGAGACGGGATTTCAATGAGCAGTTCTTC; CDR3 protein: CASSLRRDFNEQFF
clone size: NA; D gene: TRBD2; V gene: TRBV5-6; J gene: TRBJ2-7; CDR3 DNA: TGTGCCAGCAGTGGGACTAGCGGGGGTTTCGAGCAGTACTTC; CDR3 protein: CASSGTSGGFEQYF
clone size: NA; D gene: NA; V gene: TRBV6-1; J gene: TRBJ2-1; CDR3 DNA: TGTGCCAGCAGTGAAGTCACCAGGGGTGAGCAGTTCTTC; CDR3 protein: CASSEVTRGEQFF
clone size: NA; D gene: NA; V gene: TRBV4-1; J gene: TRBJ1-1; CDR3 DNA: TGCGCCAGCAGCCAGCGACAGGTTTTGGGCACTGAAGCTTTCTTT; CDR3 protein: CASSQRQVLGTEAFF
clone size: few; D gene: NA; V gene: TRBV7-6; J gene: TRBJ2-3; CDR3 DNA: TGTGCCAGCAGCTTAGCCCGGTCCACTGCAGATACGCAGTATTTT; CDR3 protein: CASSLARSTADTQYF
clone size: NA; D gene: TRBD1; V gene: TRBV5-6; J gene: TRBJ2-4; CDR3 DNA: TGTGCCAGCAGCTCCCTAGGACAGGGGACGATAGGAAACATTCAGTACTTC; CDR3 protein: CASSSLGQGTIGNIQYF
clone size: NA; D gene: TRBD1; V gene: TRBV19; J gene: TRBJ1-4; CDR3 DNA: TGTGCCAGTAGTATCACTGGGACAGGGGGCTTTGAAAAACTGTTTTTT; CDR3 protein: CASSITGTGGFEKLFF
clone size: once; D gene: NA; V gene: TRBV9; J gene: TRBJ1-3; CDR3 DNA: TGTGCCAGCAGCGTAGGGAGCTCTGGAAACACCATATATTTT; CDR3 protein: CASSVGSSGNTIYF
clone size: once; D gene: NA; V gene: TRBV5-4; J gene: TRBJ2-3; CDR3 DNA: TGTGCCAGCAGCTTGCTCCAGGGGACAGATACGCAGTATTTT; CDR3 protein: CASSLLQGTDTQYF
clone size: once; D gene: NA; V gene: TRBV7-3; J gene: TRBJ2-2; CDR3 DNA: TGTGCCAGCAGCTTAGGAAGGGGCACCGGGGAGCTGTTTTTT; CDR3 protein: CASSLGRGTGELFF
clone size: NA; D gene: TRBD2; V gene: TRBV5-1; J gene: TRBJ2-7; CDR3 DNA: TGCGCCAGCAGCTCCCCAGCGGGAGAGTCGTACTTC; CDR3 protein: CASSSPAGESYF
clone size: NA; D gene: NA; V gene: TRBV5-1; J gene: TRBJ2-2; CDR3 DNA: TGCGCCAGCAGTCTATCCAGGGAAACCGGGGAGCTGTTTTTT; CDR3 protein: CASSLSRETGELFF
clone size: NA; D gene: TRBD2; V gene: TRBV4-1; J gene: TRBJ2-1; CDR3 DNA: TGCGCCAGCAGCCAAGAGGTTTCCCTTACTAGCGGCCTTATCAATGAGCAGTTCTTC; CDR3 protein: CASSQEVSLTSGLINEQFF
clone size: NA; D gene: TRBD1; V gene: TRBV19; J gene: TRBJ2-1; CDR3 DNA: TGTGCCAGTAGTTCGGGGGACAGGGTCGACAATGAGCAGTTCTTC; CDR3 protein: CASSSGDRVDNEQFF
clone size: NA; D gene: TRBD2; V gene: TRBV28; J gene: TRBJ2-3; CDR3 DNA: TGTGCCAGCAGTTTACTAGCGGGGACGGCAGATACGCAGTATTTT; CDR3 protein: CASSLLAGTADTQYF
clone size: NA; D gene: TRBD2; V gene: TRBV4-2; J gene: TRBJ2-1; CDR3 DNA: TGTGCCAGCAGCCATTTAGCGGGAGCCTACAATGAGCAGTTCTTC; CDR3 protein: CASSHLAGAYNEQFF
clone size: few; D gene: TRBD1; V gene: TRBV2; J gene: TRBJ1-2; CDR3 DNA: TGTGCCAGCAGTACTCGGACAGGGCGCGGCTACACCTTC; CDR3 protein: CASSTRTGRGYTF
clone size: NA; D gene: NA; V gene: TRBV11-2; J gene: TRBJ1-2; CDR3 DNA: TGTGCCAGCAGCTTTAGGGGCGATAACTATGGCTACACCTTC; CDR3 protein: CASSFRGDNYGYTF
clone size: NA; D gene: TRBD2; V gene: TRBV25-1; J gene: TRBJ2-3; CDR3 DNA: TGTGCCAGCAGTGATGTGCGGGAGGATTTAGATACGCAGTATTTT; CDR3 protein: CASSDVREDLDTQYF
clone size: few; D gene: TRBD1; V gene: TRBV4-2; J gene: TRBJ1-2; CDR3 DNA: TGTGCCAGCAGTCGGGAAGGGGGCAGCGGTTATGGCTACACCTTC; CDR3 protein: CASSREGGSGYGYTF
clone size: NA; D gene: NA; V gene: TRBV15; J gene: TRBJ2-3; CDR3 DNA: TGTGCCACCAGCAGAGGACGGGGGAGCACAGATACGCAGTATTTT; CDR3 protein: CATSRGRGSTDTQYF
clone size: NA; D gene: TRBD1; V gene: TRBV6-5; J gene: TRBJ2-5; CDR3 DNA: TGTGCCAGCAGTTTCCTAGGACAGGGTTCGGAGACCCAGTACTTC; CDR3 protein: CASSFLGQGSETQYF
clone size: NA; D gene: TRBD1; V gene: TRBV7-9; J gene: TRBJ1-1; CDR3 DNA: TGTGCCAGCAGCCCGATTACAGGGGCGAACACTGAAGCTTTCTTT; CDR3 protein: CASSPITGANTEAFF
clone size: NA; D gene: NA; V gene: TRBV28; J gene: TRBJ1-4; CDR3 DNA: TGTGCCAGCAGTTTAACACCCCAGGGGCGAGGTAATGAAAAACTGTTTTTT; CDR3 protein: CASSLTPQGRGNEKLFF
clone size: NA; D gene: NA; V gene: TRBV30; J gene: TRBJ2-1; CDR3 DNA: TGTGCCTGGAGTTCCCACACAGCTAATGAGCAGTTCTTC; CDR3 protein: CAWSSHTANEQFF
clone size: NA; D gene: TRBD1; V gene: TRBV6-6; J gene: TRBJ1-5; CDR3 DNA: TGTGCCAGCAGAACGACAGGGTCGGGACAGCCCCAGCATTTT; CDR3 protein: CASRTTGSGQPQHF
clone size: NA; D gene: TRBD2; V gene: TRBV9; J gene: TRBJ2-1; CDR3 DNA: TGTGCCAGCAGCGTAGGCGGGACTACCAACAATGAGCAGTTCTTC; CDR3 protein: CASSVGGTTNNEQFF
clone size: NA; D gene: TRBD1; V gene: TRBV27; J gene: TRBJ2-5; CDR3 DNA: TGTGCCAGCAGTTTCGACAGGGGGAGTGAGACCCAGTACTTC; CDR3 protein: CASSFDRGSETQYF
clone size: NA; D gene: NA; V gene: TRBV5-4; J gene: TRBJ2-7; CDR3 DNA: TGTGCCAGCAGCATTGGGGGCGGGAGAGGCGAGCAGTACTTC; CDR3 protein: CASSIGGGRGEQYF
clone size: NA; D gene: NA; V gene: TRBV5-4; J gene: TRBJ1-2; CDR3 DNA: TGTGCCAGCAGCTCCCCCGCGGCTGACGTCTATGGCTACACCTTC; CDR3 protein: CASSSPAADVYGYTF
clone size: NA; D gene: NA; V gene: TRBV7-8; J gene: TRBJ1-5; CDR3 DNA: TGTGCCAGCAGCTTAGCGGGCGCAGGGCTTGTTTTGGGTCAGCCCCAGCATTTT; CDR3 protein: CASSLAGAGLVLGQPQHF
clone size: NA; D gene: NA; V gene: TRBV7-8; J gene: TRBJ1-5; CDR3 DNA: TGTGCCAGCAGCCAATACAGGGTTGGCAATCAGCCCCAGCATTTT; CDR3 protein: CASSQYRVGNQPQHF
clone size: NA; D gene: NA; V gene: TRBV28; J gene: TRBJ1-1; CDR3 DNA: TGTGCCAGCACTACCTTGAACACTGAAGCTTTCTTT; CDR3 protein: CASTTLNTEAFF
clone size: few; D gene: TRBD1; V gene: TRBV14; J gene: TRBJ1-1; CDR3 DNA: TGTGCCAGCAGCCCGGGGACAGTGAACACTGAAGCTTTCTTT; CDR3 protein: CASSPGTVNTEAFF
clone size: NA; D gene: NA; V gene: TRBV19; J gene: TRBJ1-2; CDR3 DNA: TGTGCCAGTAGTAGGACCCCGGGAAACTATGGCTACACCTTC; CDR3 protein: CASSRTPGNYGYTF
clone size: NA; D gene: NA; V gene: TRBV14; J gene: TRBJ2-7; CDR3 DNA: TGTGCCAGCAGCCGGGAAGGGGGAGTCGTCTACGAGCAGTACTTC; CDR3 protein: CASSREGGVVYEQYF
clone size: NA; D gene: NA; V gene: TRBV4-1; J gene: TRBJ2-5; CDR3 DNA: TGCGCCAGCAGCCATCGAGCCGGGACAAAAGAGACCCAGTACTTC; CDR3 protein: CASSHRAGTKETQYF
clone size: NA; D gene: TRBD2; V gene: TRBV2; J gene: TRBJ2-3; CDR3 DNA: TGTGCCAGCAGTGAGCCCGGGACTAGCGGGATCTCAGATACGCAGTATTTT; CDR3 protein: CASSEPGTSGISDTQYF
clone size: once; D gene: NA; V gene: TRBV6-5; J gene: TRBJ1-2; CDR3 DNA: TGTGCCAGCAGTTACCGACAGACTAACTATGGCTACACCTTC; CDR3 protein: CASSYRQTNYGYTF
clone size: NA; D gene: TRBD2; V gene: TRBV27; J gene: TRBJ2-1; CDR3 DNA: TGTGCCAGCAGTCGGGCCGGGAGGGCGGGTGAGCAGTTCTTC; CDR3 protein: CASSRAGRAGEQFF
clone size: NA; D gene: NA; V gene: TRBV19; J gene: TRBJ2-5; CDR3 DNA: TGTGCCAGTAGGGGAGCAGGCCAAGAGACCCAGTACTTC; CDR3 protein: CASRGAGQETQYF
clone size: NA; D gene: NA; V gene: TRBV7-9; J gene: TRBJ1-3; CDR3 DNA: TGTGCCAGCAGCTCTGTAGCCAGGACAGAGCGTGGAAACACCATATATTTT; CDR3 protein: CASSSVARTERGNTIYF